This T cell receptor beta chain was documented in a study of T cells after yellow fever vaccination. This clonotype was counted only a few times. A single record per CDR3 protein comes from TCRdb applying MiXCR to the 5' RACE reads. Of roughly 400,000 distinct CDR3 sequences listed, around a sixth are singletons. The TCR was taken from a man between 18 and 29 years old who received the YFV17D yellow fever vaccine. Specimen: PBMCs, collected before the yellow fever booster vaccination.

Here the CDR3 DNA reads TGTGCCATCAGTGAGGAAGTATACTACGAGCAGTACGTC. Encoded protein: CAISEEVYYEQYV. The V call is TRBV10-3, the J call TRBJ2-7; D gene unclear. Per germline, CDR1 ENHRY and CDR2 SYGVKD. The CDR3 has 13 amino acids. V lost 2 bases and J lost 3, with 8 bases in between.